This T cell receptor beta chain was sequenced for a study of identifying expanded T cells in peripheral blood. Study results and limitations: Across healthy donors, higher total template counts meant significantly greater roughly two-week count variance. About 1.2 clones differed between technical replicates, versus around 16 and 19 over time.

V was trimmed by 0 bases and J by 0 bases, leaving 17 bases between them. The CDR3 sequence is 18 residues long. From germline, CDR1 is MGHRA and CDR2 YSYEKL. Method: immunoSEQ multiplex PCR; TCRdb's copy keeps in-frame clones and lacks some. The table has approximately 100,000 clones, 88% seen once. Remarks on this clone: Antigen: not known.

Healthy donors had no documented immune events, such as infections, while sampled. This chain joins TRBV4-1 and TRBJ1-1, with a tentative D call TRBD1 (6 bases). The origin of this receptor is a person between 18 and 75 years old in good health. Sequences were obtained from blood. CDR3 sequence reads: CASSQEGGPEAMNTEAFF. The CDR3 nucleotides are TGCGCCAGCAGCCAAGAGGGGGGCCCAGAGGCTATGAACACTGAAGCTTTCTTT.